This T cell receptor beta chain was found in a study of human T cells and chemical hapten exposure. V shed 5 bases and J shed 8 bases, with 10 bases lying between them. The CDR3 has 12 residues. The library tagged each cDNA molecule with unique molecular identifiers. TCRdb used MiXCR to reprocess the RACE reads, holding one entry per CDR3 protein. The table includes some 360,000 distinct CDR3 sequences, roughly 5% detected once. Time point in this sample: pre-sensitization, week 0. The treatment is: therapeutic diphenylcyclopropenone sensitization with weekly scalp DPC. This clonotype was counted ten times or more.

The chain employs TRBV12-3 or TRBV12-4 and TRBJ2-1; the D is unclear. The sample in question was whole blood, obtained in connection with sensitization to the hapten diphenylcyclopropenone (DPC). The clonotype was recovered from a woman between 50 and 59 years old with alopecia areata. Some clones in this sample may be carry-over from other donors' samples. The DNA for the CDR3 is TGTGCCAGCAGTCAGTTTATCTATGAGCAGTTCTTC. Translated, it gives CASSQFIYEQFF.